This T cell receptor beta chain originates from a study of cytotoxic CD8 clonotypes in ibrutinib-treated CLL (dated by TCRdb to the early 2020s). Background on the whole study: The cohort was composed of under 12 relapsed/refractory and about 16 treatment-naive patients; IGHV unmutated status was identified in fewer than 18 patients. Partial responses were observed in approximately 24 patients and complete responses in 2; after a median follow-up of 68 months, remission was maintained in about 15 patients and progression was observed in roughly 12. Response samples were taken after a median of approximately 13 months on treatment, ranging from 6 to 36 months. On average, each sample had 255,043 productive templates and more than 85,000 productive rearrangements. Longitudinal samples were available for about 30% of the roughly 86 trial participants. Cryopreserved peripheral blood mononuclear cells were obtained prior to treatment, at the time of response, and at either disease progression or sustained remission. Every remission and progressive disease sample was obtained while ibrutinib was still being received by the patients.

On a MiSeq, deep resolution sequencing aimed for a depth between 1 in 1 million and 1 in 200,000 T cells, with each clonotype covered 10x on average. The immunoSEQ hsTCRB Kit was used to generate TCR beta libraries. The study's processing was this. Data were analyzed with ImmunoSEQ Data Assistant and ImmunoSEQ Analyzer, with V, D and J genes assigned per IMGT definitions. Clonality was computed as one minus normalized Shannon entropy of productive rearrangement frequencies, ranging from 0 to 1. Public clonotype analysis was restricted to overrepresented clonotypes comprising at least 0.05% of each patient's repertoire. More than ten age-matched healthy donor repertoires from immuneACCESS were used as controls for clonality. TCRdb carries this immuneACCESS record with in-frame sequences only. Its versions omit some clonotypes, under half of them owing to an unresolved V gene in the studies checked, with the rest unexplained. The D gene and trimming were derived from the DNA, and the V and J assignments and clone size from that table. In this sample the table shows roughly 160,000 clones, roughly 80% of which occur a single time. In total, the top ten clones hold less than 6% of the sample.

Worth noting for this clone: Its antigen remains undetermined. Base-call qualities are not available, and no considerably larger clone is one nucleotide away.

What the authors observed across the whole study: At ibrutinib response clonality went up, during sustained remission it held steady, and at progression it dropped back toward baseline. Public clonotypes were found to be uncommon and were observed to contract or remain stable during treatment; the increase in clonality was shown to reflect expansion of private clonotypes at ibrutinib response. At baseline, clonality was higher than in age-matched healthy donors and showed a strong correlation with circulating CD8+ T-cell counts. Sustained-remission and progressing patients did not have matched sampling times, and lymph node repertoires were not examined.

Per the publication, the time point label means: roughly 2 years on ibrutinib. For TCR beta library preparation, 2 to 2.5 micrograms of genomic DNA were isolated from cryopreserved PBMCs. High-throughput TCR beta sequencing was performed on longitudinal blood samples from CLL patients receiving ibrutinib monotherapy. The patients were enrolled in a single-center, open-label phase 2 trial of ibrutinib monotherapy. The sequence was collected from a human donor with chronic lymphocytic leukemia. The sequencing used PBMCs, collected after 24 months of ibrutinib treatment.

CDR3 loop: CASGRDGYYGYTF. The DNA is TGTGCTAGTGGCCGAGACGGATACTATGGCTACACCTTC. The rearranged segments are TRBV12-5 and TRBJ1-2; no D segment can be confidently identified. The germline V gene supplies CDR1 LGHNT and CDR2 FRNRAP. V gives up 6 bases and J gives up 3 bases, and the segment between their germline ends measures 11 bases. The CDR3 measures 13 amino acids from cysteine to phenylalanine. CDR3 DNA only is kept here, 39 bases in frame from base 1.